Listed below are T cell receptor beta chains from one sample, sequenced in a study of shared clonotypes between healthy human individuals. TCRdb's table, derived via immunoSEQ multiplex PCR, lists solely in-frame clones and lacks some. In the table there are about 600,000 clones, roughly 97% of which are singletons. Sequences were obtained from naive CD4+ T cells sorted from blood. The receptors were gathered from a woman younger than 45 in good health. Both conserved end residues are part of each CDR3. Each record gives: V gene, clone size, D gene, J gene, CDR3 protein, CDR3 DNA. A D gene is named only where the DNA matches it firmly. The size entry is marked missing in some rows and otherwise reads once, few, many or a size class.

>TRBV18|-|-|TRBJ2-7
CASSPPSGVYEQYF
TGTGCCAGCTCACCACCGAGCGGTGTCTACGAGCAGTACTTC
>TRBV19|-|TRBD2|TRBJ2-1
CASSRSLAGGYNEQFF
TGTGCCAGTAGTCGTAGCCTAGCGGGAGGGTACAATGAGCAGTTCTTC
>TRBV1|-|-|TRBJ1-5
CTSAYGQGTNQPQHF
TGCACCAGCGCCTATGGACAGGGTACGAATCAGCCCCAGCATTTT
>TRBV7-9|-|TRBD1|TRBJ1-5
CASSRTGGDLRQPQHF
TGTGCCAGCAGTAGGACAGGGGGCGATTTACGGCAGCCCCAGCATTTT
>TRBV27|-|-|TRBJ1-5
CASSRGTLGNQPQHF
TGTGCCAGCAGTCGGGGAACCTTGGGCAATCAGCCCCAGCATTTT
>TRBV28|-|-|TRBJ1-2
CASSLLTGAYGYTF
TGTGCCAGCAGTTTGCTCACAGGCGCCTATGGCTACACCTTC
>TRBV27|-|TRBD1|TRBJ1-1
CASSPNRGGNTEAFF
TGTGCCAGCAGTCCCAACAGGGGCGGGAACACTGAAGCTTTCTTT
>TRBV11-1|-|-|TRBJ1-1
CASSHTSRPEAFF
TGTGCCAGCAGCCACACATCTAGGCCTGAAGCTTTCTTT
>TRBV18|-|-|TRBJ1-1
CASSPSPERGNTEAFF
TGTGCCAGCTCACCATCCCCAGAGCGAGGAAACACTGAAGCTTTCTTT
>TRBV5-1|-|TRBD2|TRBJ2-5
CASSPRLAGDPRGAQYF
TGCGCCAGCAGCCCACGACTAGCGGGAGACCCCCGGGGGGCCCAGTACTTC
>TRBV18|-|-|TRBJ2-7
CASSPRGGREQYF
TGTGCCAGCTCACCGAGGGGGGGGCGAGAGCAGTACTTC
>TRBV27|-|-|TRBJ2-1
CASSSGGMTAGISYNEQFF
TGTGCCAGCAGTTCTGGGGGAATGACAGCAGGGATCTCCTACAATGAGCAGTTCTTC
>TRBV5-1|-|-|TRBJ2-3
CASSSRTSTDTQYF
TGCGCCAGCAGCTCAAGAACTAGCACAGATACGCAGTATTTT
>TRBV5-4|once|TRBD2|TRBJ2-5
CASSLGRASGQETQYF
TGTGCCAGCAGCTTGGGACGGGCTAGCGGACAAGAGACCCAGTACTTC
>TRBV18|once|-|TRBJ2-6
CASSPLGANVLTF
TGTGCCAGCTCACCTCTGGGGGCCAACGTCCTGACTTTC